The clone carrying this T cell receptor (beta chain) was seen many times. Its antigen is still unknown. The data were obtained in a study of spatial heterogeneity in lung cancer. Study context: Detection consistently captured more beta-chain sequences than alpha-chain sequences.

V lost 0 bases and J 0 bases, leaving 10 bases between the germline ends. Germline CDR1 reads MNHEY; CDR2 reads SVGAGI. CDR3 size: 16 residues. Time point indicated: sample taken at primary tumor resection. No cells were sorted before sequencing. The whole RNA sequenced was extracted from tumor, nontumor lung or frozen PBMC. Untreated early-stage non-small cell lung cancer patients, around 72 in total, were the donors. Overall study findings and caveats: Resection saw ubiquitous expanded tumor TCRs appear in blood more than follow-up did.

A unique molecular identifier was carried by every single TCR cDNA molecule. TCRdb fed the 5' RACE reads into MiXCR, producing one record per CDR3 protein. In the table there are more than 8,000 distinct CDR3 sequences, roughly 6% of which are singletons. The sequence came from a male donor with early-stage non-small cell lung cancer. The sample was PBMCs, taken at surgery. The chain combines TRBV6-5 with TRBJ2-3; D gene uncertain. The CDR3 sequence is CASSYSAAESTDTQYF. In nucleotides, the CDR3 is TGTGCCAGCAGTTACTCGGCGGCGGAAAGCACAGATACGCAGTATTTT.